This T cell receptor beta chain was profiled in a study of response to subunit inactivated influenza vaccine. Study-wide results and caveats: The authors offered the suggestion that each seasonal influenza vaccination recruits few new T cells.

In this sample, this clonotype turned up a few times. No antigen is known for it. TCRdb re-analysed the RT-PCR reads in MiXCR, keeping a single row per CDR3 protein. The sample lists 650,000 to 800,000 distinct CDR3 sequences, around 14% seen once, with 6% to 7% in the top ten. Sequencing was performed on PBMCs from blood, taken less than 15 days before vaccination. The TCR was taken from a man in his forties or fifties who received an inactivated influenza vaccine.

The CDR3 region is CASSQLIEELFF. In DNA form, the CDR3 reads TGTGCCAGCAGTCAGCTCATTGAGGAGCTGTTTTTT. The gene calls are TRBV6-6 and TRBJ2-2; no reliable D call. The V end lost 5 bases, the J end lost 10 bases, and 11 bases lay between the germline ends. Germline assignment: CDR1 MNHNY and CDR2 SVGAGI (reference sequence). CDR3 size: 12 residues.